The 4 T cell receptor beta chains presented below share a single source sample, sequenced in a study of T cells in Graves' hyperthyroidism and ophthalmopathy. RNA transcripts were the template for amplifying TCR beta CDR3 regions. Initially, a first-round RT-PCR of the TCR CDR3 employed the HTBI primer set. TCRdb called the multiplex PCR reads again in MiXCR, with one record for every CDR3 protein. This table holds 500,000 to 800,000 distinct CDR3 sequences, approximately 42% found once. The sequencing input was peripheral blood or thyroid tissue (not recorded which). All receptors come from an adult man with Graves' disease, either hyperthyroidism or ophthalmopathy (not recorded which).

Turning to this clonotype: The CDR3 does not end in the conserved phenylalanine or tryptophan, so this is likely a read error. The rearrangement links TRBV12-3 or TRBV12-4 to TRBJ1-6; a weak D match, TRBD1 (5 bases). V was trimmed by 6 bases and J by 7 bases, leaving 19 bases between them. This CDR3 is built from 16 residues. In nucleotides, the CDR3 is TGTGCCAGCAGCCAAGAACTCGGCAGGGACAATTCACCCCTCCACCTT. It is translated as CASSQELGRDNSPLHL.

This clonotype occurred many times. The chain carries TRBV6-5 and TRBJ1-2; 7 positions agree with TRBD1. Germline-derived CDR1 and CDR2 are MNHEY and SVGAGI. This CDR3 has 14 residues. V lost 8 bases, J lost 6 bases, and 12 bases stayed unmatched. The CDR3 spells CASGYRGSRNGYTF. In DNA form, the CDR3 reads TGTGCCAGCGGCTACAGGGGAAGTAGGAATGGCTACACCTTC.

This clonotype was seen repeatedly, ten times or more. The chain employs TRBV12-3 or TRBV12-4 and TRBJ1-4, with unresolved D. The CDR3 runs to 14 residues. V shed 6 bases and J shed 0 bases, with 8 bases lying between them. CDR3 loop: CASSFSATNEKLFF. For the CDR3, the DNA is TGTGCCAGCAGCTTTAGCGCAACTAATGAAAAACTGTTTTTT.

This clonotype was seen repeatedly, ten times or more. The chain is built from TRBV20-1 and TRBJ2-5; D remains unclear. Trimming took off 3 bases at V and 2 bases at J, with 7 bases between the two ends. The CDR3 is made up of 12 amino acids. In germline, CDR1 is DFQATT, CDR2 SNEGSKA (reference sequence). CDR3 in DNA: TGCAGTGCTAGCGGGCTGCAAGAGACCCAGTACTTC. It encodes CSASGLQETQYF.